The rows below give T cell receptor beta chains drawn from one sample of a study of cytomegalovirus exposure and HLA in healthy donors. Method: immunoSEQ multiplex PCR; TCRdb's copy keeps in-frame clones and lacks some. Of over 60,000 clones detected, about 75% appear once; the ten largest clones hold around 12%. The source material was PBMCs. These receptors came from a man between 65 and 85 years old in good health and CMV-seronegative. Each CDR3 is given with its conserved first and last residue. A D gene is named only where the DNA matches it firmly. For some rows the clone size is stated as once, few or many, or as a class when expanded; others skip it.

CDR3nt: TGTGCCAGCTCAACGACAGGGTCTCGCGAAAAACTGTTTTTT
CDR3aa: CASSTTGSREKLFF
j_gene: TRBJ1-4
d_gene: TRBD1
abundance: few
v_gene: TRBV18

CDR3nt: TGTGCCACCTCCCTGGAGACTACCGTTGCGCATGAGCAGTTCTTC
CDR3aa: CATSLETTVAHEQFF
j_gene: TRBJ2-1
d_gene: NA
abundance: NA
v_gene: TRBV6-1

CDR3nt: TGTGCCAGCAGCGACGACAGGGTTGGCTACACCTTC
CDR3aa: CASSDDRVGYTF
j_gene: TRBJ1-2
d_gene: TRBD1
abundance: NA
v_gene: TRBV7-9

CDR3nt: TGCGCCAGCAGGCAAGCGGGGGAGGCCAATGAGCAGTTCTTC
CDR3aa: CASRQAGEANEQFF
j_gene: TRBJ2-1
d_gene: TRBD2
abundance: NA
v_gene: TRBV5-1

CDR3nt: TGTGCCTGGAGTGGCCTAGCGGGATACCATTTAGGTGAGCAGTTCTTC
CDR3aa: CAWSGLAGYHLGEQFF
j_gene: TRBJ2-1
d_gene: TRBD2
abundance: NA
v_gene: TRBV30

CDR3nt: TGTGCCAGCAGCTTATTGGGCGGGGGCACAGATACGCAGTATTTT
CDR3aa: CASSLLGGGTDTQYF
j_gene: TRBJ2-3
d_gene: NA
abundance: NA
v_gene: TRBV11-3

CDR3nt: TGTGCCAGCAGACCCACAGGGGGCGCAGACTATGGCTACACCTTC
CDR3aa: CASRPTGGADYGYTF
j_gene: TRBJ1-2
d_gene: TRBD1
abundance: NA
v_gene: TRBV6-5

CDR3nt: TGTGCCAGCAGCTTTCGTTCTGGGGCCAACGTCCTGACTTTC
CDR3aa: CASSFRSGANVLTF
j_gene: TRBJ2-6
d_gene: NA
abundance: NA
v_gene: TRBV7-2

CDR3nt: TGTGCCAGCAGCTTATCTGGCAATCAGCCCCAGCATTTT
CDR3aa: CASSLSGNQPQHF
j_gene: TRBJ1-5
d_gene: NA
abundance: once
v_gene: TRBV7-2

CDR3nt: TGCGCCAGCAGCTTGGGTGGGACAGACAATCAGCCCCAGCATTTT
CDR3aa: CASSLGGTDNQPQHF
j_gene: TRBJ1-5
d_gene: TRBD1
abundance: NA
v_gene: TRBV5-1

CDR3nt: TGTGCCAGCAGCTGGACTAGCGGGGTGAACACCGGGGAGCTGTTTTTT
CDR3aa: CASSWTSGVNTGELFF
j_gene: TRBJ2-2
d_gene: TRBD2
abundance: NA
v_gene: TRBV7-2

CDR3nt: TGTGCCAGCAGCAAAGGGGTAAACAGGGGATGGAACACTGAAGCTTTCTTT
CDR3aa: CASSKGVNRGWNTEAFF
j_gene: TRBJ1-1
d_gene: NA
abundance: NA
v_gene: TRBV21-1

CDR3nt: TGTGCCAGCAGCAGGGACAGAGGGTCCTACGAGCAGTACTTC
CDR3aa: CASSRDRGSYEQYF
j_gene: TRBJ2-7
d_gene: TRBD1
abundance: NA
v_gene: TRBV7-2

CDR3nt: TGTGCCAGTCAGGCGACAGTAAATTCACCCCTCCACTTT
CDR3aa: CASQATVNSPLHF
j_gene: TRBJ1-6
d_gene: NA
abundance: NA
v_gene: TRBV7-2

CDR3nt: TGTGCCAGCAGCCCGCACGAGGTAGCGGGAGGGCAAGAGACCCAGTACTTC
CDR3aa: CASSPHEVAGGQETQYF
j_gene: TRBJ2-5
d_gene: TRBD2
abundance: few
v_gene: TRBV7-9

CDR3nt: TGTGCCAGCAGTGGTCTACGAAACTACGAGCAGTACTTC
CDR3aa: CASSGLRNYEQYF
j_gene: TRBJ2-7
d_gene: NA
abundance: NA
v_gene: TRBV2

CDR3nt: TGTGCCAGCAGCTTAGGCCAGGGGGGCACAGATACGCAGTATTTT
CDR3aa: CASSLGQGGTDTQYF
j_gene: TRBJ2-3
d_gene: TRBD1
abundance: few
v_gene: TRBV7-2

CDR3nt: TGCGCCAGCAGCTCGGGGGGTGTGCTCGAGCAGTACTTC
CDR3aa: CASSSGGVLEQYF
j_gene: TRBJ2-7
d_gene: TRBD2
abundance: NA
v_gene: TRBV5-1

CDR3nt: TGTGCCAGTAGTGTACTAGCGCGGAGCACCGGGGAGCTGTTTTTT
CDR3aa: CASSVLARSTGELFF
j_gene: TRBJ2-2
d_gene: TRBD2
abundance: NA
v_gene: TRBV19

CDR3nt: TGTGCCAGCAGCCAGGGGAACACCGGCTATGGCTACACCTTC
CDR3aa: CASSQGNTGYGYTF
j_gene: TRBJ1-2
d_gene: NA
abundance: NA
v_gene: TRBV7-9

CDR3nt: TGTGCCAGCAGCTTAGCTCTGCAGTCTGTATACGAGCAGTACTTC
CDR3aa: CASSLALQSVYEQYF
j_gene: TRBJ2-7
d_gene: NA
abundance: NA
v_gene: TRBV7-8

CDR3nt: TGTGCCAGTAGTATAACCGGGACTTTTAGCAATCAGCCCCAGCATTTT
CDR3aa: CASSITGTFSNQPQHF
j_gene: TRBJ1-5
d_gene: NA
abundance: NA
v_gene: TRBV19

CDR3nt: TGTGCCAGCAGCCAGGACAGGTCGGAGACCCAGTACTTC
CDR3aa: CASSQDRSETQYF
j_gene: TRBJ2-5
d_gene: TRBD1
abundance: NA
v_gene: TRBV5-4

CDR3nt: TGTGCCAGCAGTGAACGTGGGACAGGGGGAAACTATGGCTACACCTTC
CDR3aa: CASSERGTGGNYGYTF
j_gene: TRBJ1-2
d_gene: TRBD1
abundance: NA
v_gene: TRBV2

CDR3nt: TGCGCCAGCAGCTTGGACGCGGGGGTAAGCACAGATACGCAGTATTTT
CDR3aa: CASSLDAGVSTDTQYF
j_gene: TRBJ2-3
d_gene: TRBD2
abundance: NA
v_gene: TRBV5-1

CDR3nt: TGCCCCAGCAGCCAAGCCGGGACAGCCACCGGGGAGCTGTTTTTT
CDR3aa: CPSSQAGTATGELFF
j_gene: TRBJ2-2
d_gene: TRBD1
abundance: NA
v_gene: TRBV4-3

CDR3nt: TGCGCCAGCAGCCAAGAGACTACCTTGATCGGGAACACCGGGGAGCTGTTTTTT
CDR3aa: CASSQETTLIGNTGELFF
j_gene: TRBJ2-2
d_gene: NA
abundance: few
v_gene: TRBV4-3

CDR3nt: TGTGCCAGCAGTTTATCGGGACAAGGAAGACCTGGGGCCAACGTCCTGACTTTC
CDR3aa: CASSLSGQGRPGANVLTF
j_gene: TRBJ2-6
d_gene: NA
abundance: NA
v_gene: TRBV28

CDR3nt: TGTGCCAGCAGCTTAGCGGTGACAGAGTTTCTGTACTTC
CDR3aa: CASSLAVTEFLYF
j_gene: TRBJ2-7
d_gene: NA
abundance: NA
v_gene: TRBV7-2

CDR3nt: TGTGCCAGCAGTTCCCCCTCCGACAGAGCTAACTATGGCTACACCTTC
CDR3aa: CASSSPSDRANYGYTF
j_gene: TRBJ1-2
d_gene: NA
abundance: NA
v_gene: TRBV28

CDR3nt: TGTGCCAGCAGCTCTGGGGGGACAGGGGGTGACACTGAAGCTTTCTTT
CDR3aa: CASSSGGTGGDTEAFF
j_gene: TRBJ1-1
d_gene: TRBD1
abundance: NA
v_gene: TRBV5-5

CDR3nt: TGTGCCAGCAGCTTAGCGGGGGACACTGAAGCTTTCTTT
CDR3aa: CASSLAGDTEAFF
j_gene: TRBJ1-1
d_gene: NA
abundance: NA
v_gene: TRBV11-3

CDR3nt: TGTGCCTGGAGTGTACCTGGGGCCGGAGAAAAACTGTTTTTT
CDR3aa: CAWSVPGAGEKLFF
j_gene: TRBJ1-4
d_gene: NA
abundance: few
v_gene: TRBV30

CDR3nt: TGTGCCAGCAGGGGGGATACAGGGGTTTCCTACGAGCAGTACTTC
CDR3aa: CASRGDTGVSYEQYF
j_gene: TRBJ2-7
d_gene: TRBD1
abundance: NA
v_gene: TRBV6-1

CDR3nt: TGTGCCAGCATGACGCCAGGGGCCACTGAAGCTTTCTTT
CDR3aa: CASMTPGATEAFF
j_gene: TRBJ1-1
d_gene: NA
abundance: few
v_gene: TRBV6-6

CDR3nt: TGTGCCAGCAGCGGTTGGGACAGGGCCAAGACCGGGGAGCTGTTTTTT
CDR3aa: CASSGWDRAKTGELFF
j_gene: TRBJ2-2
d_gene: TRBD1
abundance: NA
v_gene: TRBV9

CDR3nt: TGTGCCAGCAGTTACTCGGAGGGGAATCAGCCCCAGCATTTT
CDR3aa: CASSYSEGNQPQHF
j_gene: TRBJ1-5
d_gene: NA
abundance: NA
v_gene: TRBV6-5

CDR3nt: TGTGCCAGCAGCTCGGGATATTATAATTCACCCCTCCACTTT
CDR3aa: CASSSGYYNSPLHF
j_gene: TRBJ1-6
d_gene: NA
abundance: NA
v_gene: TRBV5-5

CDR3nt: TGCGCCAGCAGCCGCCTTCCGGGACAGGGGAATGAAAAACTGTTTTTT
CDR3aa: CASSRLPGQGNEKLFF
j_gene: TRBJ1-4
d_gene: TRBD1
abundance: NA
v_gene: TRBV4-1

CDR3nt: TGCAGCGTTGAAGACGACCGAGGACTAACTTCGAACACCGGGGAGCTGTTTTTT
CDR3aa: CSVEDDRGLTSNTGELFF
j_gene: TRBJ2-2
d_gene: NA
abundance: many
v_gene: TRBV29-1

CDR3nt: TGTGCCAGCAGCCCCTGGACAGGGGGCGGGGAGACCCAGTACTTC
CDR3aa: CASSPWTGGGETQYF
j_gene: TRBJ2-5
d_gene: TRBD1
abundance: NA
v_gene: TRBV7-2

CDR3nt: TGTGCCACCAGCAGAGGAGGAGAGCCCCAGCATTTT
CDR3aa: CATSRGGEPQHF
j_gene: TRBJ1-5
d_gene: NA
abundance: NA
v_gene: TRBV15

CDR3nt: TGTGCCAGTAGTATGATTCGGGCAGGGACAAGTGAAAAACTGTTTTTT
CDR3aa: CASSMIRAGTSEKLFF
j_gene: TRBJ1-4
d_gene: NA
abundance: NA
v_gene: TRBV19

CDR3nt: TGCGCCAGCAGTGAGTCGACAGCCGTGGAGCTGTTTTTT
CDR3aa: CASSESTAVELFF
j_gene: TRBJ2-2
d_gene: NA
abundance: NA
v_gene: TRBV10-2